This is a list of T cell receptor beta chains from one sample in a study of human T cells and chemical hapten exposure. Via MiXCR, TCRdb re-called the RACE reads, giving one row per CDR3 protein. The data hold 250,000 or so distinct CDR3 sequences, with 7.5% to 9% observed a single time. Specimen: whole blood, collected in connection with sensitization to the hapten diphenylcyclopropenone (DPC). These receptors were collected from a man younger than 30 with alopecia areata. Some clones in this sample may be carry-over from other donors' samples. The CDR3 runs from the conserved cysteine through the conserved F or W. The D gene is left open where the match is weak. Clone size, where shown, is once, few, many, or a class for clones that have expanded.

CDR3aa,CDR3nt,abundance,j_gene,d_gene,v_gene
CASSLEGQTYNEQFF,TGTGCCAGCAGCTTAGAGGGACAGACTTACAATGAGCAGTTCTTC,few,TRBJ2-1,TRBD1,TRBV11-2
CASSLLGPSTGELFF,TGTGCCAGCAGTTTACTTGGACCTAGCACCGGGGAGCTGTTTTTT,few,TRBJ2-2,NA,TRBV27
CASSRDGGQGAQETQYF,TGTGCCAGCAGTCGAGACGGGGGACAGGGGGCACAAGAGACCCAGTACTTC,few,TRBJ2-5,TRBD1,TRBV6-5
CASSTKGSGANVLTF,TGTGCCAGTAGCACGAAGGGGTCCGGGGCCAACGTCCTGACTTTC,few,TRBJ2-6,NA,TRBV19
CSARRQGVDSYEQYF,TGCAGTGCTAGGAGACAGGGGGTAGACTCCTACGAGCAGTACTTC,NA,TRBJ2-7,TRBD1,TRBV20-1
CASSFWNGNQPQHF,TGTGCCAGCAGCTTTTGGAACGGCAATCAGCCCCAGCATTTT,few,TRBJ1-5,NA,TRBV5-6
CASSPGTSGIYEQYF,TGTGCCAGCAGTCCCGGGACTAGCGGGATCTACGAGCAGTACTTC,NA,TRBJ2-7,TRBD2,TRBV6-2/TRBV6-3
CASSKLAGIGGEQFF,TGTGCCAGCAGTAAACTAGCGGGGATCGGAGGGGAGCAGTTCTTC,few,TRBJ2-1,TRBD2,TRBV12-3/TRBV12-4
CASSLTDLTANYGYTF,TGTGCCAGCAGCTTGACCGACCTCACTGCTAACTATGGCTACACCTTC,NA,TRBJ1-2,NA,TRBV7-9
CSVAGGNQPQHF,TGCAGCGTTGCGGGAGGCAATCAGCCCCAGCATTTT,NA,TRBJ1-5,NA,TRBV29-1
CASREDTNYGYTF,TGTGCCAGCAGGGAGGACACGAACTATGGCTACACCTTC,NA,TRBJ1-2,NA,TRBV28
CASSSSRGDHTIYF,TGTGCCAGCAGCTCAAGCAGAGGTGACCACACCATATATTTT,many,TRBJ1-3,NA,TRBV9
CASFGANVLTF,TGTGCCAGCTTTGGGGCCAACGTCCTGACTTTC,few,TRBJ2-6,NA,TRBV9
CASSWERDRHGKLFF,TGTGCCAGCAGCTGGGAGAGAGACAGGCATGGGAAACTGTTTTTT,NA,TRBJ1-4,NA,TRBV7-9
CASSQVVGASPLHF,TGTGCCAGCAGCCAGGTAGTCGGGGCGTCACCCCTCCACTTT,NA,TRBJ1-6,NA,TRBV3-1
CASSSGSTGELFF,TGTGCCAGCAGTTCGGGTTCGACCGGGGAGCTGTTTTTT,NA,TRBJ2-2,NA,TRBV6-6
CSTGTVFYGYTF,TGCAGCACCGGGACAGTCTTCTATGGCTACACCTTC,NA,TRBJ1-2,TRBD1,TRBV29-1
CASSVAAGWRQGTDTQYF,TGTGCCAGCAGCGTAGCGGCTGGCTGGAGACAGGGAACAGATACGCAGTATTTT,many,TRBJ2-3,TRBD1,TRBV9
CAISQGLSNQPQHF,TGTGCCATCAGCCAGGGATTGAGCAATCAGCCCCAGCATTTT,few,TRBJ1-5,NA,TRBV10-3
CASGGGQGMNTEAFF,TGTGCTAGTGGTGGAGGACAGGGAATGAACACTGAAGCTTTCTTT,many,TRBJ1-1,TRBD1,TRBV12-5
CSAQGIENTEAFF,TGCAGCGCCCAGGGGATCGAGAACACTGAAGCTTTCTTT,few,TRBJ1-1,NA,TRBV29-1
CASFYSGGTSGTQYF,TGTGCCAGTTTTTATAGCGGGGGGACGTCCGGGACCCAGTACTTC,few,TRBJ2-5,TRBD2,TRBV28
CSARGGLSNQPQHF,TGCAGTGCTAGAGGAGGTCTTAGCAATCAGCCCCAGCATTTT,many,TRBJ1-5,NA,TRBV20-1
CASSHGTEQYF,TGTGCCAGCAGCCACGGGACAGAGCAGTACTTC,few,TRBJ2-7,NA,TRBV7-9
CSAYPGQGGRETQYF,TGCAGTGCTTACCCGGGACAGGGAGGGCGAGAGACCCAGTACTTC,few,TRBJ2-5,TRBD1,TRBV20-1
CASTLKGGSLDYTF,TGTGCCAGCACCCTTAAAGGGGGCTCACTGGACTACACCTTC,NA,TRBJ1-2,TRBD1,TRBV7-9
CASSSYQRGDGRDTQYF,TGTGCCAGCAGCTCTTATCAGCGGGGGGACGGCCGAGATACGCAGTATTTT,NA,TRBJ2-3,TRBD2,TRBV7-9
CASSQPRTGTLRKLFF,TGCGCCAGCAGCCAACCCCGGACAGGTACTCTGCGAAAACTGTTTTTT,many,TRBJ1-4,TRBD1,TRBV4-1
CASGLGQGTFTDTQYF,TGTGCTAGTGGTTTGGGACAGGGGACCTTCACAGATACGCAGTATTTT,few,TRBJ2-3,TRBD1,TRBV12-5
CASSVAGEYTDTQYF,TGTGCCAGCAGCGTAGCGGGGGAGTACACAGATACGCAGTATTTT,NA,TRBJ2-3,NA,TRBV9
CASSFQSTQGANQPQHF,TGTGCCAGCAGTTTCCAGAGCACGCAAGGGGCCAATCAGCCCCAGCATTTT,NA,TRBJ1-5,NA,TRBV28
CASSQDIDTQYF,TGTGCCAGCAGCCAAGATATAGATACGCAGTATTTT,many,TRBJ2-3,NA,TRBV4-2
CASTHSGLGQGETQYF,TGTGCCAGCACTCATAGTGGACTGGGCCAGGGTGAGACCCAGTACTTC,few,TRBJ2-5,NA,TRBV6-2/TRBV6-3
CASSVATWGEQYF,TGTGCCAGCAGCGTAGCTACCTGGGGCGAGCAGTACTTC,few,TRBJ2-7,NA,TRBV9
CSAGLAGDTGELFF,TGCAGTGCTGGACTAGCGGGGGACACCGGGGAGCTGTTTTTT,few,TRBJ2-2,TRBD2,TRBV20-1
CASSFGLTQYF,TGTGCCAGCAGTTTTGGTCTTACCCAGTACTTC,few,TRBJ2-5,NA,TRBV28
CANTLAKATDTQYF,TGTGCCAACACACTAGCAAAGGCCACAGATACGCAGTATTTT,few,TRBJ2-3,NA,TRBV18